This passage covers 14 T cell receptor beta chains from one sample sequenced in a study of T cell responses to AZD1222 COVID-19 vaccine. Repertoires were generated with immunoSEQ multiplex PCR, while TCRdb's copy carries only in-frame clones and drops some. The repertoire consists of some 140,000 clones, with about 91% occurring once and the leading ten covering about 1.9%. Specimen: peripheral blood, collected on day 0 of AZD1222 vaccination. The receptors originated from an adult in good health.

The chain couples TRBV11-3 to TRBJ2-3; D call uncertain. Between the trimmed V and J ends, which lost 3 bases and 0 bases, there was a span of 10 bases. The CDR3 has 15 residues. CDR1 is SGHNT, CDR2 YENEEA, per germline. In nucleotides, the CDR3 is TGTGCCAGCAGCTTTACTACGGCTAGCACAGATACGCAGTATTTT. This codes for CASSFTTASTDTQYF.

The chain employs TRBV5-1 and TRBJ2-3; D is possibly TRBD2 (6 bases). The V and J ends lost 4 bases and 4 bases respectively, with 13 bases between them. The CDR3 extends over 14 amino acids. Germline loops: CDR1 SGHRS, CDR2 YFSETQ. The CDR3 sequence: CASSIGASADTQYF. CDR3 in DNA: TGCGCCAGCAGCATTGGTGCTAGCGCAGATACGCAGTATTTT. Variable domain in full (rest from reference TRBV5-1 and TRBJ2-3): KAGVTQTPRYLIKTRGQQVTLSCSPISGHRSVSWYQQTPGQGLQFLFEYFSETQRNKGNFPGRFSGRQFSNSRSEMNVSTLELGDSALYLCASSIGASADTQYFGPGTRLTVL.

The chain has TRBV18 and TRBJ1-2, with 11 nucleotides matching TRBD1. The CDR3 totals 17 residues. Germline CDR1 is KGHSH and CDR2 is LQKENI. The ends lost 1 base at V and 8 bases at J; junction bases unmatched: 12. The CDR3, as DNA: TGTGCCAGCTCACCACTTGGGACAGGGGGTATCGGCGGGGGCTACACCTTC. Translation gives CASSPLGTGGIGGGYTF. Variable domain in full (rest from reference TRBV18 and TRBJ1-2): NAGVMQNPRHLVRRRGQEARLRCSPMKGHSHVYWYRQLPEEGLKFMVYLQKENIIDESGMPKERFSAEFPKEGPSILRIQQVVRGDSAAYFCASSPLGTGGIGGGYTFGSGTRLTVV.

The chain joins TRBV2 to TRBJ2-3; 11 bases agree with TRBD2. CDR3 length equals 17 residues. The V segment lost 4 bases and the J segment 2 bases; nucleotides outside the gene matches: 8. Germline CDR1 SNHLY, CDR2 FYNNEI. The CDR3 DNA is TGTGCCAGCAGTGGTACTAGCGGGGGACTGTTCACAGATACGCAGTATTTT. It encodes CASSGTSGGLFTDTQYF.

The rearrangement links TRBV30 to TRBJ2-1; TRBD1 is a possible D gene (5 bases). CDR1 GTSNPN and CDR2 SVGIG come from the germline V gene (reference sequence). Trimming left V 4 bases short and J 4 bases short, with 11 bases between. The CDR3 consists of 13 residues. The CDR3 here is CAWNRTPYNEQFF. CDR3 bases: TGTGCCTGGAATCGGACACCTTACAATGAGCAGTTCTTC. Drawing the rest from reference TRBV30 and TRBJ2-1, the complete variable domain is SQTIHQWPATLVQPVGSPLSLECTVEGTSNPNLYWYRQAAGRGLQLLFYSVGIGQISSEVPQNLSASRPQDRQFILSSKKLLLSDSGFYLCAWNRTPYNEQFFGPGTRLTVL.

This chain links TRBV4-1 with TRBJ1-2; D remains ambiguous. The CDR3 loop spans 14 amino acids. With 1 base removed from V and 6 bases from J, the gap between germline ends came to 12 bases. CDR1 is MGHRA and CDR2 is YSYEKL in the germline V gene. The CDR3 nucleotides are TGCGCCAGCAGCCAAGGGGAGGTCCCACATGGCTACACCTTC. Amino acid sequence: CASSQGEVPHGYTF.

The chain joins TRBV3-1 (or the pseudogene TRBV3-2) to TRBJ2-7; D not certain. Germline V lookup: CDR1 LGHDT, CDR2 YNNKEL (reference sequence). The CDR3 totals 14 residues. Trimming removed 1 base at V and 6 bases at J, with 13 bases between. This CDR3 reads CASSQGSRQVEQYF. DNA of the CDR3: TGTGCCAGCAGCCAAGGGTCCCGGCAAGTCGAGCAGTACTTC.

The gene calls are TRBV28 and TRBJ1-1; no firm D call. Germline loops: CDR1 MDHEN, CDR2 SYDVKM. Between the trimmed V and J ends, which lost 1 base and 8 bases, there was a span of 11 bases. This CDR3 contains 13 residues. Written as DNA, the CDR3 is TGTGCCAGCAGTTTATCGGTCACAATAGAAGCTTTCTTT. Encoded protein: CASSLSVTIEAFF.

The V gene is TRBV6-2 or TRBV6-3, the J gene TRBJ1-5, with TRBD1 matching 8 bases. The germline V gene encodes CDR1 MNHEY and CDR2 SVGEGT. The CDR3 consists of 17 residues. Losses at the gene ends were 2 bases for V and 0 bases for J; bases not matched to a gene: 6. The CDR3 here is CASSYRTGMNSNQPQHF. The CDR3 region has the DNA TGTGCCAGCAGTTACCGGACAGGGATGAATAGCAATCAGCCCCAGCATTTT.

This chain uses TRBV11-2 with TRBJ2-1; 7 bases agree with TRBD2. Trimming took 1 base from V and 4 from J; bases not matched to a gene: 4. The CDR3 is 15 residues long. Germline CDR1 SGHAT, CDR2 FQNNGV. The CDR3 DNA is TGTGCCAGCAGCTTAGGTGGGGGGGGTTACAATGAGCAGTTCTTC. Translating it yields CASSLGGGGYNEQFF.

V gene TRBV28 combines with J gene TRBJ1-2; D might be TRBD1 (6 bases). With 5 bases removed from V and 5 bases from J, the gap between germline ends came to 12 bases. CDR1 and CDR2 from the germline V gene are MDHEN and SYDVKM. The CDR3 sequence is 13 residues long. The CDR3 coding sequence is TGTGCCAGCAGTATCCGACAGGAATATGGCTACACCTTC. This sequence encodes CASSIRQEYGYTF.

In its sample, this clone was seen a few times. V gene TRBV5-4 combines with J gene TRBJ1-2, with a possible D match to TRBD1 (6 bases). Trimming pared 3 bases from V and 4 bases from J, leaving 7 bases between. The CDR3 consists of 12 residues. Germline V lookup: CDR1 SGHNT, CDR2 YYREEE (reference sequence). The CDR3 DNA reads TGTGCCAGCAGCTCGGACAGCTATGGCTACACCTTC. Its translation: CASSSDSYGYTF.

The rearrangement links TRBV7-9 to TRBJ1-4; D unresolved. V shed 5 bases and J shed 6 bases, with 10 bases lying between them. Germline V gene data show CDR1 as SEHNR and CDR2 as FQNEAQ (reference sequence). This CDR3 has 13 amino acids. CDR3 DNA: TGTGCCAGCAGCACTGGAGGGCATGAAAAACTGTTTTTT. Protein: CASSTGGHEKLFF.

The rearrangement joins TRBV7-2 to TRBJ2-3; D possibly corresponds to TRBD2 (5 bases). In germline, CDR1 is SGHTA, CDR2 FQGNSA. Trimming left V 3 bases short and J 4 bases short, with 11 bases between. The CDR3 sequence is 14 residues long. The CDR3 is CASSFNTGADTQYF. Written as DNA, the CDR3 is TGTGCCAGCAGCTTCAACACCGGGGCAGATACGCAGTATTTT. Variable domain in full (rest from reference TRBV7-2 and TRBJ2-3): GAGVSQSPSNKVTEKGKDVELRCDPISGHTALYWYRQSLGQGLEFLIYFQGNSAPDKSGLPSDRFSAERTGGSVSTLTIQRTQQEDSAVYLCASSFNTGADTQYFGPGTRLTVL.